This entry lists 7 T cell receptor beta chains sequenced from one sample in a study of OX40 agonist ivuxolimab in advanced cancers. Generated by immunoSEQ multiplex PCR, the TCRdb table keeps only in-frame clones and is missing some. Found here are under 45,000 clones, around 80% of them singletons; the top ten hold approximately 22%. This material consisted of CD4+ or CD8+ T cells sorted from blood, taken in a trial of the OX40 agonist ivuxolimab. Every receptor here comes from an adult with an advanced solid tumor such as melanoma, head and neck, liver or kidney cancer.

This chain connects TRBV27 to TRBJ2-2, with TRBD1 matching over 9 bases. The V gene end was trimmed by 4 bases and the J gene end by 3 bases; junction bases not matched to a gene: 0. Per the germline V gene, CDR1 is MNHEY and CDR2 is SMNVEV (reference sequence). The CDR3 consists of 14 residues. The CDR3 sequence: CASSWDRDTGELFF. The DNA of the CDR3 is TGTGCCAGCAGTTGGGACAGGGACACCGGGGAGCTGTTTTTT.

The V call is TRBV6-1, the J call TRBJ2-1; a weak D match, TRBD2 (5 bases). V was shortened by 6 bases and J by 6 bases, with 18 bases between the two germline ends. Per germline, CDR1 MNHNS and CDR2 SASEGT. The CDR3 runs to 15 residues. In DNA, the CDR3 is TGTGCCAGCAGGCTCCTTTGGGAGAACCCCAATGAGCAGTTCTTC. It translates to CASRLLWENPNEQFF.

The rearrangement joins TRBV4-1 to TRBJ2-6; perhaps TRBD1 as D (6 bases). Looked up from germline, CDR1 is MGHRA and CDR2 is YSYEKL. V shed 4 bases and J shed 0 bases, with 7 bases lying between them. This CDR3 is built from 15 residues. The CDR3 DNA sequence: TGCGCCAGCAGCCGGACAGCCTCTGGGGCCAACGTCCTGACTTTC. It specifies CASSRTASGANVLTF.

The rearrangement links TRBV11-3 to TRBJ2-3; 11 bases line up with TRBD1. V gave up 5 bases and J gave up 6 bases; unmatched junction bases: 4. This CDR3 is built from 14 residues. The germline V gene has CDR1 SGHNT and CDR2 YENEEA. CDR3 protein: CASSRGQGGDTQYF. The CDR3 nucleotides are TGTGCCAGCAGCCGGGGACAGGGGGGCGATACGCAGTATTTT.

This chain connects TRBV7-2 to TRBJ1-1, with unresolved D. With 3 bases removed from V and 0 bases from J, the gap between germline ends came to 14 bases. Germline CDR1 reads SGHTA; CDR2 reads FQGNSA. The CDR3 is 16 amino acids. The CDR3 protein is CASSLYSGLVNTEAFF. The CDR3, as DNA: TGTGCCAGCAGCTTGTACTCGGGGTTGGTGAACACTGAAGCTTTCTTT.

The chain carries TRBV5-1 and TRBJ1-4; 9 bases align to TRBD1. The germline V gene has CDR1 SGHRS and CDR2 YFSETQ. V lost 3 bases, J lost 8 bases, and 8 bases stayed unmatched. The CDR3 runs 15 residues. CDR3 protein: CASSSHTGGGEKLFF. CDR3 DNA sequence: TGCGCCAGCAGCTCCCACACAGGGGGCGGCGAAAAACTGTTTTTT.

The chain has TRBV7-9 and TRBJ2-3; D not resolved. The CDR3 totals 17 residues. V was cut by 3 bases and J by 2 bases, with 18 bases left in between. The germline gives CDR1 SEHNR, CDR2 FQNEAQ (reference sequence). CDR3 nucleotide sequence: TGTGCCAGCAGCTTCCCACCCCTCACACTATACACAGATACGCAGTATTTT. Its translation: CASSFPPLTLYTDTQYF.